Below are 29 T cell receptor beta chains sequenced from a single sample in a study of cytomegalovirus exposure and HLA in healthy donors (TCRdb year 2017). Library creation used the immunoSEQ multiplex PCR assay. For the multiplex PCR, a mixture combining 60 forward primers for TCR Vbeta segments and 13 reverse primers for TCR Jbeta segments was used. This is the immuneACCESS table as TCRdb keeps it, with only in-frame sequences that have V and J called. A part of the clones is gone; compared with another copy, unresolved V genes explain less than half, and the rest is unexplained. The sample table holds 130,000 or so clones, of which approximately 80% were seen once. Approximately 1.5% of the sample is held by the ten biggest clonotypes. Material for sequencing was PBMCs. Receptor source: a middle-aged woman in good health and CMV-seronegative.

This rearrangement joins TRBV4-3 to TRBJ2-7; 11 bases are a match to TRBD1. The germline V gene has CDR1 LGHNA and CDR2 YSLEER. V dropped 3 bases and J dropped 2; count of bases not matched to a gene: 3. The CDR3 is made up of 15 amino acids. CDR3 nucleotides: TGCGCCAGCAGCCAGGACAGGGGGCGCGCCTACGAGCAGTACTTC. It encodes CASSQDRGRAYEQYF.

CDR3 protein: CASSDSYEAFF. The DNA for the CDR3 is TGTGCCAGCAGTGACAGTTATGAAGCTTTCTTT. The V and J genes are TRBV6-5 and TRBJ1-1; D is perhaps TRBD1 (5 bases). Germline values: CDR1 MNHEY, CDR2 SVGAGI. CDR3 length equals 11 residues. The V end was cut by 5 bases, the J end by 7 bases, with 8 bases between.

This clone occurred a few times. The genes are TRBV5-8 and TRBJ1-4; weak D call: TRBD1 (5 bases). This CDR3 is 18 amino acids long. V gave up 0 bases and J gave up 0 bases, with 15 bases separating them. From germline, CDR1 is SGHTS and CDR2 YDEGEE. The CDR3 DNA is TGTGCCAGCAGCTTGGACGACAGATTCGTTGCAACTAATGAAAAACTGTTTTTT. Residues: CASSLDDRFVATNEKLFF.

DNA for the CDR3: TGTGCCAGCAGTAGCCGGGGGGCCTCGAACACTGAAGCTTTCTTT. Protein product: CASSSRGASNTEAFF. The J gene is TRBJ1-1, the V gene TRBV6-5; D may be TRBD1 (6 bases). Germline V lookup: CDR1 MNHEY, CDR2 SVGAGI. V lost 5 bases and J 1 base, leaving 14 bases between the germline ends. The CDR3 runs 15 residues.

J is TRBJ1-5 and V is TRBV19; D is undetermined. Trimming shortened V by 3 bases and J by 0 bases, and 12 bases separated the two germline ends. CDR3 length equals 16 residues. CDR1 and CDR2 (germline): LNHDA, SQIVND (reference sequence). CDR3 sequence reads: CASSMFLGYSNQPQHF. The CDR3 DNA is TGTGCCAGTAGTATGTTTCTGGGCTATAGCAATCAGCCCCAGCATTTT.

This chain connects TRBV30 to TRBJ1-4, with 8 bases that match TRBD1. J lost 5 bases, V lost 4 bases, and 3 bases had no gene match. The CDR3 is 13 residues long. In germline, CDR1 is GTSNPN, CDR2 SVGIG (reference sequence). Here the CDR3 reads CAWTGQANEKLFF. DNA for the CDR3: TGTGCCTGGACGGGACAGGCAAATGAAAAACTGTTTTTT.

The rearrangement joins TRBV19 to TRBJ1-1; no clear D gene. V gave up 3 bases and J gave up 0 bases, with 5 bases separating them. The germline gives CDR1 LNHDA, CDR2 SQIVND (reference sequence). This CDR3 is built from 13 residues. The CDR3 DNA reads TGTGCCAGTAGTATCCAGTTGAACACTGAAGCTTTCTTT. Protein product: CASSIQLNTEAFF.

The V and J genes are TRBV7-2 and TRBJ1-2; D possibly corresponds to TRBD1 (5 bases). CDR1 is SGHTA and CDR2 is FQGNSA in the germline V gene. The CDR3 length is 14 residues. V was pared by 0 bases and J by 8 bases, with 13 bases between. In DNA form, the CDR3 reads TGTGCCAGCAGCTTAGCGCTTGACAGCTTGGGCTACACCTTC. Amino acids: CASSLALDSLGYTF.

Points on this clone: At one boundary the junction diverges from the germline segment, which might be a read error. The chain couples TRBV7-7 to TRBJ2-1; the D gene is possibly TRBD2 (6 bases). The CDR3 totals 12 residues. Germline V CDR1 and CDR2: SSHAT, FNYEAQ (reference sequence). The CDR3 sequence: CASSLATRMQFF. Written as DNA, the CDR3 is TGTGCTAGCAGCTTAGCGACTAGGATGCAGTTCTTC. The variable domain in full, completed from reference TRBV7-7 and TRBJ2-1, reads GAGVSQSPRYKVTKRGQDVTLRCDPISSHATLYWYQQALGQGPEFLTYFNYEAQPDKSGLPSDRFSAERPEGSISTLTIQRTEQRDSAMYRCASSLATRMQFFGPGTRLTVL.

The chain carries TRBV5-4 and TRBJ2-2, with D possibly TRBD1 on 5 matching bases. In germline, CDR1 is SGHNT, CDR2 YYREEE (reference sequence). The CDR3 is made up of 13 amino acids. The ends were cut back, 3 bases at V and 4 bases at J, with 7 bases in the middle. The CDR3 loop is CASSYDSTGELFF. CDR3 in DNA: TGTGCCAGCAGCTATGACAGCACCGGGGAGCTGTTTTTT.

This clone was counted only a few times. The V gene is TRBV9, the J gene TRBJ2-2; D remains ambiguous. The CDR3 runs to 15 residues. The ends were cut back, 0 bases at V and 0 bases at J, with 6 bases in the middle. The germline CDR1 and CDR2 sequences are SGDLS and YYNGEE. CDR3 sequence reads: CASSVAVANTGELFF. The CDR3, as DNA: TGTGCCAGCAGCGTAGCAGTTGCGAACACCGGGGAGCTGTTTTTT. The whole variable domain, remainder taken from reference TRBV9 and TRBJ2-2, is DSGVTQTPKHLITATGQRVTLRCSPRSGDLSVYWYQQSLDQGLQFLIQYYNGEERAKGNILERFSAQQFPDLHSELNLSSLELGDSALYFCASSVAVANTGELFFGEGSRLTVL.

This clone has a handful of counts. The rearrangement uses TRBV5-5 and TRBJ2-5; D unresolved. Germline values: CDR1 SGHKS, CDR2 YYEKEE (reference sequence). V dropped 0 bases and J dropped 1 base, with 10 bases sitting between them. The CDR3 is 15 residues long. The CDR3 nucleotides are TGTGCCAGCAGCTTGGTGCGGATGCCCCAAGAGACCCAGTACTTC. Protein sequence: CASSLVRMPQETQYF.

V is TRBV6-5 and J is TRBJ1-1; D unresolved. Germline V gives CDR1 MNHEY, CDR2 SVGAGI. The CDR3 covers 14 residues. Between the trimmed V and J ends, which lost 2 bases and 4 bases, there was a span of 11 bases. The CDR3 bases are TGTGCCAGCAGTTACCAGCCCCGGGTCACTGAAGCTTTCTTT. Its protein is CASSYQPRVTEAFF.

This clone turned up a few times. J is TRBJ2-2 and V is TRBV4-2, with a weak D call TRBD1 (6 bases). Between the trimmed V and J ends, which lost 7 bases and 2 bases, there was a span of 20 bases. CDR3 length: 17 residues. The germline V gene encodes CDR1 LGHNA and CDR2 YNFKEQ. DNA of the CDR3: TGTGCCAGCATAGGTTTCGGTACAGGGAAAAACACCGGGGAGCTGTTTTTT. It specifies CASIGFGTGKNTGELFF.

V usage is TRBV7-2 and J usage is TRBJ1-2; D is undetermined. Trimming shortened V by 5 bases and J by 2 bases, and 12 bases separated the two germline ends. The CDR3 spans 14 residues. CDR1 is SGHTA and CDR2 is FQGNSA in the germline V gene. For the CDR3, the DNA is TGTGCCAGCAGCCCCGGACTTTCGAACTATGGCTACACCTTC. It specifies CASSPGLSNYGYTF.

The J gene is TRBJ2-7, the V gene TRBV6-5, with TRBD2 matching 12 bases. Trimming at V came to 1 base and at J to 5 bases, leaving 3 bases not matched to a gene. This CDR3 is built from 15 residues. CDR1 and CDR2 (germline): MNHEY, SVGAGI. The CDR3 reads CASSYLGLAGHEQYF. The CDR3, as DNA: TGTGCCAGCAGTTACTTAGGACTAGCGGGGCACGAGCAGTACTTC.

The J gene is TRBJ1-1, the V gene TRBV13, with D tentatively TRBD1 (6 bases). V was pared by 5 bases and J by 0 bases, with 10 bases between. This CDR3 has 14 amino acids. Germline assignment: CDR1 PRHDT and CDR2 FYEKMQ (reference sequence). CDR3 DNA: TGTGCCAGCAGCCAGACAGGCTTGAACACTGAAGCTTTCTTT. As protein: CASSQTGLNTEAFF.

V usage is TRBV29-1 and J usage is TRBJ2-7, with no clear D. Trimming left V 6 bases short and J 1 base short, with 10 bases between. The germline gives CDR1 SQVTM, CDR2 ANQGSEA. The CDR3 has 12 residues. DNA of the CDR3: TGCAGCGTCGAGACGGAGTCCTACGAGCAGTACTTC. Translated, it gives CSVETESYEQYF.

The CDR3 protein is CATTRHGASDRNQPQHF. The CDR3 bases are TGTGCCACCACAAGACACGGGGCTTCGGACAGAAATCAGCCCCAGCATTTT. V usage is TRBV27 and J usage is TRBJ1-5; D is possibly TRBD1 (6 bases). Germline lookup yields CDR1 MNHEY and CDR2 SMNVEV (reference sequence). V shed 10 bases and J shed 4 bases, with 26 bases lying between them. The CDR3 is 17 residues long.

In this sample, this clone turned up a few times. The gene calls are TRBV7-9 and TRBJ1-2, with D tentatively TRBD1 (6 bases). CDR3 length: 15 amino acids. CDR1 SEHNR and CDR2 FQNEAQ come from the germline V gene (reference sequence). Between the trimmed V and J ends, which lost 10 bases and 3 bases, there was a span of 21 bases. The CDR3 coding sequence is TGTGCCACTACGTCGGAGGGGGGGGGCGACTATGGCTACACCTTC. Translated: CATTSEGGGDYGYTF.

DNA of the CDR3: TGTGCCAGCAGCTTAGTTAGCGGGGAATGGAATGAGCAGTTCTTC. This sequence encodes CASSLVSGEWNEQFF. The rearrangement uses TRBV7-2 and TRBJ2-1; 8 bases are a match to TRBD2. The junction had 6 bases not matched to a gene; V was cut back by 1 base and J by 7 bases. Germline CDR1 reads SGHTA; CDR2 reads FQGNSA. This CDR3 is 15 amino acids long.

The chain carries TRBV7-9 and TRBJ1-2; perhaps TRBD1 as D (5 bases). Trimming stripped 6 bases from V and 1 base from J, with 15 bases between. The germline V gene has CDR1 SEHNR and CDR2 FQNEAQ (reference sequence). The CDR3 is made up of 15 amino acids. DNA for the CDR3: TGTGCCAGCAGTTCGCCGGGCAGGGTTAACTATGGCTACACCTTC. Translation gives CASSSPGRVNYGYTF.

The V and J genes are TRBV4-1 and TRBJ2-7; maybe TRBD2 (6 bases). Germline V gives CDR1 MGHRA, CDR2 YSYEKL. The CDR3 covers 14 residues. The germline V and J ends were trimmed by 0 bases and 4 bases, with 10 bases remaining between them. CDR3 in DNA: TGCGCCAGCAGCCAAGAATTAGGAGGGTACGAGCAGTACTTC. Its protein is CASSQELGGYEQYF.

The chain is built from TRBV10-3 and TRBJ1-1, with D tentatively TRBD1 (5 bases). Trimming took off 10 bases at V and 0 bases at J, with 12 bases between the two ends. The CDR3 is 13 residues long. Germline V gene data show CDR1 as ENHRY and CDR2 as SYGVKD. The CDR3 DNA follows: TGTGCCACGGCTCAGGGCTTGAACACTGAAGCTTTCTTT. As protein: CATAQGLNTEAFF.

The rearrangement links TRBV19 to TRBJ2-4; maybe TRBD1 (6 bases). This CDR3 is built from 14 residues. Germline values: CDR1 LNHDA, CDR2 SQIVND (reference sequence). V was trimmed by 7 bases and J by 1 base, leaving 11 bases between them. The CDR3 DNA follows: TGTGCCAGTATGGGGGCTAGGGCCAAAAACATTCAGTACTTC. The encoded protein is CASMGARAKNIQYF.

The chain joins TRBV6-5 to TRBJ2-7; 10 nucleotides match TRBD1. The germline gives CDR1 MNHEY, CDR2 SVGAGI. CDR3 size: 15 residues. The V and J ends lost 5 bases and 3 bases, in that order; junction bases with no gene match: 7. In DNA, the CDR3 is TGTGCCAGCAGTGCTGACAGGGGGCTCATCTACGAGCAGTACTTC. This encodes CASSADRGLIYEQYF.

This rearrangement joins TRBV4-1 to TRBJ1-2; tentatively, D is TRBD1 (5 bases). This CDR3 contains 15 residues. The germline V gene has CDR1 MGHRA and CDR2 YSYEKL. Trimming shortened V by 1 base and J by 8 bases, and 17 bases separated the two germline ends. The CDR3 DNA reads TGCGCCAGCAGCCAAGTTGGGCAGGGAATAGGCGGCTACACCTTC. Its translation is CASSQVGQGIGGYTF.

This chain uses TRBV4-1 with TRBJ2-7; weak D call: TRBD2 (6 bases). This CDR3 region has 15 residues. Trimming removed 1 base from V and 3 bases from J, with 13 bases in between. Per the germline V gene, CDR1 is MGHRA and CDR2 is YSYEKL. The CDR3 sequence is CASSQVGGADYEQYF. The CDR3, as DNA: TGCGCCAGCAGCCAAGTAGGCGGGGCGGACTACGAGCAGTACTTC.

The chain has TRBV10-3 and TRBJ2-7, with 8 bases identical to TRBD1. This CDR3 spans 15 amino acids. Germline loops: CDR1 ENHRY, CDR2 SYGVKD. V lost 2 bases and J lost 6; bases outside the gene matches: 9. In nucleotides, the CDR3 is TGTGCCATCAGTGAGGGGCGGACAGGGACGAGCGAGCAGTACTTC. Translated, it gives CAISEGRTGTSEQYF.